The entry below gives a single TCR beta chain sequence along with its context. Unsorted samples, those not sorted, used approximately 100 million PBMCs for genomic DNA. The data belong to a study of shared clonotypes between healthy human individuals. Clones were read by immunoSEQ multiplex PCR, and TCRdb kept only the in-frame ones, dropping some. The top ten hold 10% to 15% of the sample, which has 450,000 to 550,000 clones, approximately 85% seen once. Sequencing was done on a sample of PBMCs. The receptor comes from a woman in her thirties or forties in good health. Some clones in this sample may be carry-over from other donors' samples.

CDR3 nucleotide sequence: TGTGCCAGCAGTGATCCCAGGGGGCTCGGCTACGAGCAGTACTTC. This gives the protein CASSDPRGLGYEQYF. The chain carries TRBV25-1 and TRBJ2-7; 8 bases agree with TRBD1. Germline lookup yields CDR1 MGHDK and CDR2 SYGVNS. The CDR3 totals 15 residues. Trimming cost V 3 bases and J 3 bases; bases outside gene matches: 7.